Listed here are 22 T cell receptor beta chains from one sample, sequenced in a study of CD8+ T cells in alopecia areata. Extracted RNA was reverse transcribed into cDNA, the sequencing template. Libraries were prepared by immunoSEQ multiplex PCR; TCRdb keeps only in-frame clonotypes and omits some of them. Of roughly 150,000 clones in the sample, more than 75% were seen once. Sample: CD8+ T cells sorted from blood, taken at week 0. The origin of the receptors is a human donor with alopecia areata.

The table lists this clone with a count of one. The chain combines TRBV11-2 with TRBJ1-2, with 7 bases that match TRBD1. The CDR3 runs to 15 residues. Germline V gene sequence: CDR1 SGHAT, CDR2 FQNNGV. Unmatched junction bases numbered 14, after V lost 5 bases and J lost 8 bases. CDR3 DNA: TGTGCCAGCAGCCCTCGACAGGGAGAATTGGGAGGCTACACCTTC. It translates to CASSPRQGELGGYTF. The variable domain in full, completed from reference TRBV11-2 and TRBJ1-2, reads EAGVAQSPRYKIIEKRQSVAFWCNPISGHATLYWYQQILGQGPKLLIQFQNNGVVDDSQLPKDRFSAERLKGVDSTLKIQPAKLEDSAVYLCASSPRQGELGGYTFGSGTRLTVV.

This chain links TRBV4-1 with TRBJ1-4; 8 bases fit TRBD1. With 0 bases clipped from V and 10 bases from J, the junction kept 1 base outside the gene matches. Germline CDR1 is MGHRA and CDR2 is YSYEKL. The CDR3 sequence is 13 residues long. CDR3 sequence: CASSQEQGGKLFF. The CDR3 coding sequence is TGCGCCAGCAGCCAAGAACAGGGGGGAAAACTGTTTTTT.

With respect to this clone: This sample includes further DNA sequences coding for the same CDR3. The genes are TRBV11-2 and TRBJ2-1; no definite D call. The CDR3 consists of 10 residues. Germline lookup yields CDR1 SGHAT and CDR2 FQNNGV. With 3 bases removed from V and 9 bases from J, the gap between germline ends came to 3 bases. The CDR3 DNA is TGTGCCAGCAGCTTCGGTGAGCAGTTCTTC. This gives the protein CASSFGEQFF.

The chain combines TRBV29-1 with TRBJ2-1, with D perhaps matching TRBD2 (5 bases). The germline V gene encodes CDR1 SQVTM and CDR2 ANQGSEA. Deletions cut 3 bases from V and 0 bases from J, with 12 bases between. The CDR3 covers 15 residues. The CDR3 sequence is CSVDTGESSYNEQFF. CDR3 nucleotide sequence: TGCAGCGTTGATACCGGGGAGAGCTCCTACAATGAGCAGTTCTTC.

The chain is built from TRBV21-1 and TRBJ1-1; TRBD1, the table's D call, was not compared with the DNA. TRBV21-1 is tagged as a pseudogene. CDR3 length: 18 residues. The CDR3 DNA sequence: TGTGCCAGCAGCAAAGTAGGCCGTTATAAGGGGCTATTCCCTGAAGCTTTCTTT. Residues: CASSKVGRYKGLFPEAFF.

This clone was found a few times. The V gene is TRBV6-5, the J gene TRBJ1-1; D unresolved. This CDR3 is built from 13 residues. V lost 6 bases and J 2 bases, leaving 10 bases between the germline ends. Germline V gives CDR1 MNHEY, CDR2 SVGAGI. CDR3 DNA: TGTGCCAGCAGCAATTCGGATAACACTGAAGCTTTCTTT. This sequence encodes CASSNSDNTEAFF.

V and J are TRBV19 and TRBJ2-1; D gene uncertain. The germline V and J ends were trimmed by 5 bases and 2 bases, with 4 bases remaining between them. The CDR3 sequence is 12 residues long. Looked up from germline, CDR1 is LNHDA and CDR2 is SQIVND (reference sequence). The CDR3 loop reads CASSLAYNEQFF. The CDR3 bases are TGTGCCAGTAGTTTGGCCTACAATGAGCAGTTCTTC.

This chain links TRBV29-1 with TRBJ2-7; 10 nucleotides match TRBD2. Germline V gene data show CDR1 as SQVTM and CDR2 as ANQGSEA. The CDR3 totals 13 residues. V shed 6 bases and J 3 bases; nucleotides not matched to a gene: 5. This chain's CDR3 is CSVGLASFYEQYF. For the CDR3, the DNA is TGCAGCGTGGGACTAGCGAGCTTCTACGAGCAGTACTTC.

The rearrangement uses TRBV13 and TRBJ2-7; 7 bases are shared with TRBD1. CDR1 and CDR2 (germline): PRHDT, FYEKMQ (reference sequence). This CDR3 comprises 16 residues. V lost 5 bases, J lost 3 bases, and 13 bases stayed unmatched. CDR3 DNA sequence: TGTGCCAGCAGCACCCGAGGTGAGGGGGCGAGCTACGAGCAGTACTTC. Protein sequence: CASSTRGEGASYEQYF.

J is TRBJ1-5 and V is TRBV27, with TRBD1 as a possible D gene (5 bases). Germline lookup yields CDR1 MNHEY and CDR2 SMNVEV (reference sequence). The CDR3 extends over 16 amino acids. V was pared by 5 bases and J by 3 bases, with 17 bases between. The CDR3 here is CASSPRRGENNQPQHF. In nucleotides, the CDR3 is TGTGCCAGCAGTCCCCGGCGGGGGGAGAACAATCAGCCCCAGCATTTT.

The J gene is TRBJ1-1, the V gene TRBV6-4; no reliable D call. V lost 0 bases, J lost 2 bases, and 4 bases lay in between. The CDR3 has 13 amino acids. From germline, CDR1 is MRHNA and CDR2 SNTAGT. The CDR3 here is CASSDSGNTEAFF. The CDR3 bases are TGTGCCAGCAGTGACTCTGGAAACACTGAAGCTTTCTTT.

The table lists this clone with a count of one. The chain has TRBV19 and TRBJ2-7, with a weak D call TRBD2 (5 bases). This CDR3 spans 13 amino acids. V lost 3 bases, J lost 7 bases, and 13 bases lay in between. Germline CDR1 and CDR2: LNHDA and SQIVND (reference sequence). The CDR3 loop reads CASSIGRSGEQYF. In DNA form, the CDR3 reads TGTGCCAGTAGTATCGGTCGAAGCGGAGAGCAGTACTTC.

This clone was recorded only once. The chain carries TRBV5-4 and TRBJ2-7; no clear D. Per germline, CDR1 SGHNT and CDR2 YYREEE (reference sequence). V lost 1 base to trimming and J lost 3 bases, with 14 bases between them. The CDR3 contains 15 residues. The CDR3: CASSLRVSNFYEQYF. The CDR3 DNA reads TGTGCCAGCAGCTTGAGGGTCTCAAATTTCTACGAGCAGTACTTC.

The rearrangement links TRBV6-1 to TRBJ2-5; the D gene is possibly TRBD2 (6 bases). Germline CDR1 and CDR2: MNHNS and SASEGT. The germline V and J ends were trimmed by 4 bases and 11 bases, with 8 bases remaining between them. The CDR3 runs to 10 residues. The DNA for the CDR3 is TGTGCCAGCAGTGGCGGGGAGCAGTACTTC. This codes for CASSGGEQYF.

The J gene is TRBJ2-1, the V gene TRBV19; D possibly corresponds to TRBD1 (6 bases). This CDR3 has 14 amino acids. Germline lookup yields CDR1 LNHDA and CDR2 SQIVND (reference sequence). The V and J ends lost 3 bases and 8 bases respectively, with 14 bases between them. CDR3 nucleotides: TGTGCCAGTAGTATCGCCGGGACAAAGCATGAGCAGTTCTTC. Its protein product is CASSIAGTKHEQFF.

The sample holds one count of this clone. This chain uses TRBV7-8 with TRBJ2-7, with D tentatively TRBD1 (5 bases). Germline V gene sequence: CDR1 SGHVS, CDR2 FQNEAQ. This CDR3 comprises 15 residues. Trimming took 4 bases from V and 3 from J, leaving 16 bases between them. Here the CDR3 reads CASSSQTQGLYEQYF. The CDR3 nucleotides read TGTGCCAGCAGCTCTCAAACGCAGGGTCTCTACGAGCAGTACTTC. Together with reference TRBV7-8 and TRBJ2-7, the CDR3 gives the full variable domain: GAGVSQSPRYKVAKRGQDVALRCDPISGHVSLFWYQQALGQGPEFLTYFQNEAQLDKSGLPSDRFFAERPEGSVSTLKIQRTQQEDSAVYLCASSSQTQGLYEQYFGPGTRLTVT.

This sequence joins TRBV25-1 and TRBJ1-1, with 7 bases aligning to TRBD1. Unmatched junction bases numbered 5, after V lost 2 bases and J lost 5 bases. Germline-derived CDR1 and CDR2 are MGHDK and SYGVNS. The CDR3 is 14 residues long. The CDR3 spells CASSETNRGTEAFF. CDR3 bases: TGTGCCAGCAGTGAAACTAACAGGGGTACTGAAGCTTTCTTT.

The sample holds one count of this clone. The chain couples TRBV14 to TRBJ2-2; possibly TRBD1 for D (5 bases). The CDR3 totals 14 residues. The V gene lost 5 bases and the J gene lost 6 bases, with 13 bases spanning the gap. CDR1 is SGHDN, CDR2 FVKESK, per germline. The CDR3 region has the DNA TGTGCCAGCAGCTATACCAGGGCCGCCGGGGAGCTGTTTTTT. Protein sequence: CASSYTRAAGELFF.

This clone came up a few times. This rearrangement joins TRBV25-1 to TRBJ2-7; TRBD1 might be the D (6 bases). This CDR3 is 11 amino acids long. V lost 8 bases to trimming and J lost 6 bases, with 11 bases between them. Germline V gives CDR1 MGHDK, CDR2 SYGVNS. The CDR3: CASLRGSEQYF. Here the CDR3 DNA reads TGTGCCAGCTTGAGGGGGTCCGAGCAGTACTTC.

The J gene is TRBJ2-1, the V gene TRBV18, with TRBD2 matching 11 bases. This CDR3 contains 14 residues. Germline V CDR1 and CDR2: KGHSH, LQKENI. The J segment lost 7 bases and the V segment lost 7 bases, leaving 6 bases of the junction unmatched. Here the CDR3 DNA reads TGTGCCAGCTGGGCTAGCGGGAGGACAAATGAGCAGTTCTTC. It specifies CASWASGRTNEQFF.

The rearrangement joins TRBV6-5 to TRBJ2-7; possible D gene TRBD1, 6 bases. Germline CDR1 MNHEY, CDR2 SVGAGI. The CDR3 has 14 residues. Trimming took 4 bases from V and 3 from J, leaving 13 bases between them. The CDR3 DNA reads as TGTGCCAGCAGTTCTCCGGACAGAATCTACGAGCAGTACTTC. Protein: CASSSPDRIYEQYF.

Worth noting for this clone: This specimen includes other DNA sequences encoding the same CDR3. The chain carries TRBV13 and TRBJ2-3; the D is unclear. Germline CDR1 and CDR2: PRHDT and FYEKMQ (reference sequence). Trimming stripped 0 bases from V and 3 bases from J, with 28 bases between. This CDR3 contains 21 residues. The CDR3 spells CASSLGLAPASTRSDTDTQYF. CDR3 nucleotide sequence: TGTGCCAGCAGCTTAGGCCTCGCACCTGCCTCGACACGGTCGGATACAGATACGCAGTATTTT.